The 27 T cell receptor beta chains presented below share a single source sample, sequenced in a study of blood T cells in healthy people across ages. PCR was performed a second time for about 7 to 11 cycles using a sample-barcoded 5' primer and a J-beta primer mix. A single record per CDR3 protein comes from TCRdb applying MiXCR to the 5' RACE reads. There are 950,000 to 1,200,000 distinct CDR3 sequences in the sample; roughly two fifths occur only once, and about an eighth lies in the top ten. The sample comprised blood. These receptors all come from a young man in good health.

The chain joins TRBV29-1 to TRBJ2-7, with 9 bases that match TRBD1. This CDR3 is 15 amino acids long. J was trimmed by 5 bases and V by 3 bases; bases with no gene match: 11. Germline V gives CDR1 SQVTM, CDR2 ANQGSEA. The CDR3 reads CSVDRTGGAWNEQYF. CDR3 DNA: TGCAGCGTTGACCGAACAGGGGGCGCCTGGAACGAGCAGTACTTC.

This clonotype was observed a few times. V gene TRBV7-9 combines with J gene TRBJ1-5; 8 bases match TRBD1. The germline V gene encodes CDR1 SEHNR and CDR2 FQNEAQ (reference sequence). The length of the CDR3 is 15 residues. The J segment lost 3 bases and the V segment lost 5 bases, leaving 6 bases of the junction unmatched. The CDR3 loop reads CASSPGQAINQPQHF. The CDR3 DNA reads TGTGCCAGCAGCCCGGGACAGGCCATCAATCAGCCCCAGCATTTT.

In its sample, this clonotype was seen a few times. The CDR3 region has the DNA TGCGCCAGCAGCTTGGTATTTGGGACAGGAGTCCCACGGGGCTACACCTTC. Translation: CASSLVFGTGVPRGYTF. V is TRBV5-1 and J is TRBJ1-2; 8 bases map to TRBD1. The V and J ends lost 0 bases and 8 bases, in that order; junction bases with no gene match: 15. CDR1 is SGHRS and CDR2 is YFSETQ in the germline V gene. This CDR3 region has 17 residues.

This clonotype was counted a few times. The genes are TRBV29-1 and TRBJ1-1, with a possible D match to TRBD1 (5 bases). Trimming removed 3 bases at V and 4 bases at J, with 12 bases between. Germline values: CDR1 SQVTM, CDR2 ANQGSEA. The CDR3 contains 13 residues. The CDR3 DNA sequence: TGCAGCGTTGAGGGGGGACTGAGCACTGAAGCTTTCTTT. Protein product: CSVEGGLSTEAFF.

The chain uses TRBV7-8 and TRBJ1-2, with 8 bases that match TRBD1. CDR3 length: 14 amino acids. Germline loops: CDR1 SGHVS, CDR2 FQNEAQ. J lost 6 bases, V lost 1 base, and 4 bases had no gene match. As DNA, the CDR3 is TGTGCCAGCAGCTTAGGGACAGGGTACCATGGCTACACCTTC. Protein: CASSLGTGYHGYTF.

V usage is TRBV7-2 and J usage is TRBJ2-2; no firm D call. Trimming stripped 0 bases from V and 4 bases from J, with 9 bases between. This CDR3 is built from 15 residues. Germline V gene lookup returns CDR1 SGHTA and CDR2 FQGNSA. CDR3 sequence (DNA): TGTGCCAGCAGCTTAGCGTTTACGGTCACCGGGGAGCTGTTTTTT. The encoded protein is CASSLAFTVTGELFF.

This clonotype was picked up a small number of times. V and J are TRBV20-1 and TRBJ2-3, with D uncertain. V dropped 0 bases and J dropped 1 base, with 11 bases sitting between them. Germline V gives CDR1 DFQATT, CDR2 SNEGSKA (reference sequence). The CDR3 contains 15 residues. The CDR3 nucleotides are TGCAGTGCTAGAGACGCCTCACGCGGCACAGATACGCAGTATTTT. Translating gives CSARDASRGTDTQYF.

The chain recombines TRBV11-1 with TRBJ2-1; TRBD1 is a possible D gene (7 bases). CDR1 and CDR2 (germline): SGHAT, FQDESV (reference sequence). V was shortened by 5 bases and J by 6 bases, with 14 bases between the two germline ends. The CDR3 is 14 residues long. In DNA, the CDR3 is TGTGCCAGCAGCCCTTCGGGGGACAGCAATGAGCAGTTCTTC. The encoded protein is CASSPSGDSNEQFF.

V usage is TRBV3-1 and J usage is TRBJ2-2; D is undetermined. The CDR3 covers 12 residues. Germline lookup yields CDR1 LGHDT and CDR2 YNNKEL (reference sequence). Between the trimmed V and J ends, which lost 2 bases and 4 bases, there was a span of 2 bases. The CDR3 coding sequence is TGTGCCAGCAGCCAACTCACCGGGGAGCTGTTTTTT. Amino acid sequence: CASSQLTGELFF.

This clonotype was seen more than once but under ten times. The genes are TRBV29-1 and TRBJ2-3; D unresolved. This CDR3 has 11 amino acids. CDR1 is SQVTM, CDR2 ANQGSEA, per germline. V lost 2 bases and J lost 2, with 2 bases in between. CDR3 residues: CSVESTDTQYF. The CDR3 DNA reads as TGCAGCGTTGAATCCACAGATACGCAGTATTTT.

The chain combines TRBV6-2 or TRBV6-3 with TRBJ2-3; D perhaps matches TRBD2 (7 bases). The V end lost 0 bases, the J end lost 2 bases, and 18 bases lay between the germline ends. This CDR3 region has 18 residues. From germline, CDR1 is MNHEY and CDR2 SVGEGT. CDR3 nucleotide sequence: TGTGCCAGCAGTTACTCAATCGGAGAGGGGGGGGTCACAGATACGCAGTATTTT. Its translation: CASSYSIGEGGVTDTQYF.

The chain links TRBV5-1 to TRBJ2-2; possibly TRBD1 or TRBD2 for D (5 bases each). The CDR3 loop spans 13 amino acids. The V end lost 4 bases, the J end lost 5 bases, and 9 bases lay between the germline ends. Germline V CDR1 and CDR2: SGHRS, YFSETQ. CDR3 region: CASSRGETGELFF. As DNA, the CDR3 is TGCGCCAGCAGCAGGGGAGAGACCGGGGAGCTGTTTTTT.

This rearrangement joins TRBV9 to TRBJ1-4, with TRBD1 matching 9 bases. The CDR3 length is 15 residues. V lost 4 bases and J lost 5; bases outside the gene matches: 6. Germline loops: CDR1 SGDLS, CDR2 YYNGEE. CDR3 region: CASSTGQGGNEKLFF. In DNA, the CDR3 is TGTGCCAGCAGCACGGGACAGGGTGGGAATGAAAAACTGTTTTTT.

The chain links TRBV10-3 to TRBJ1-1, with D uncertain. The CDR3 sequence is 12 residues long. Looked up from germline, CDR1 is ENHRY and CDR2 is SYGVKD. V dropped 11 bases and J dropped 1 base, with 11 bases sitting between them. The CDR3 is CAAKNPNTEAFF. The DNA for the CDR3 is TGTGCCGCCAAAAATCCGAACACTGAAGCTTTCTTT.

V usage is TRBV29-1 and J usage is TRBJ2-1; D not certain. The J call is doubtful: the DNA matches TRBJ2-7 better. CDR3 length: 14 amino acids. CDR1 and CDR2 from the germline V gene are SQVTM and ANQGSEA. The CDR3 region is CSVEGGSSYNEQYF. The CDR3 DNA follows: TGCAGCGTTGAGGGTGGTAGCTCCTACAATGAGCAGTACTTC.

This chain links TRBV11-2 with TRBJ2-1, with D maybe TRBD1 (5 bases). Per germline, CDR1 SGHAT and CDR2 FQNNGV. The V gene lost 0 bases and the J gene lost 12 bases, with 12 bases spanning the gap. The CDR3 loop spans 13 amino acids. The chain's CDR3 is CASSLDQGLVQFF. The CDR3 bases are TGTGCCAGCAGCTTAGATCAGGGCTTGGTGCAGTTCTTC.

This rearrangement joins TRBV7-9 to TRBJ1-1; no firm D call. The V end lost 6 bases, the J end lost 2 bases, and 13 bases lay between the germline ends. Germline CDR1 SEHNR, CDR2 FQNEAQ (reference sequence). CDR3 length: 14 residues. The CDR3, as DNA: TGTGCCAGCAGTCCGCCGTTGGGCAACACTGAAGCTTTCTTT. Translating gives CASSPPLGNTEAFF. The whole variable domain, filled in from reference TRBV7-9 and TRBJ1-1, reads DTGVSQNPRHKITKRGQNVTFRCDPISEHNRLYWYRQTLGQGPEFLTYFQNEAQLEKSRLLSDRFSAERPKGSFSTLEIQRTEQGDSAMYLCASSPPLGNTEAFFGQGTRLTVV.

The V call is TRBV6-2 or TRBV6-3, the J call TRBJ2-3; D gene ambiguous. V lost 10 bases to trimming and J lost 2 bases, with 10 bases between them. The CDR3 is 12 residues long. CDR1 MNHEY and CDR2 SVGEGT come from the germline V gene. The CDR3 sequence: CATRKPTDTQYF. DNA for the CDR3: TGTGCCACCCGAAAACCCACAGATACGCAGTATTTT.

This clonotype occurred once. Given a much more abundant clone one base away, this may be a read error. This CDR3 is CSAAKGLAYYNEQYF. The CDR3 DNA sequence: TGCAGTGCTGCGAAGGGACTAGCCTACTACAATGAGCAGTACTTC. This chain joins TRBV20-1 and TRBJ2-5; 9 nucleotides match TRBD2. Per germline, CDR1 DFQATT and CDR2 SNEGSKA (reference sequence). The V and J ends lost 5 bases and 11 bases, in that order; junction bases with no gene match: 18. The CDR3 contains 15 residues.

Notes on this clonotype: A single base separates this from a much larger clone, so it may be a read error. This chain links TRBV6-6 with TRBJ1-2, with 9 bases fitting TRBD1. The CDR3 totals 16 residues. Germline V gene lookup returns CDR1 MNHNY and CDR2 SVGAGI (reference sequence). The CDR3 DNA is TGTGCCGGCAGTTACAGTAGGGGACAGGGCGGATATGGCTACACCTTC. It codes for CAGSYSRGQGGYGYTF.

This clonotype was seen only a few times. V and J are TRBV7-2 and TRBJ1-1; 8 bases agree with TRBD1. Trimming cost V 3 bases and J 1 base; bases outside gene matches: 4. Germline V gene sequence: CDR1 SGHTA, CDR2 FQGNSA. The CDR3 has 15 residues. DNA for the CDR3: TGTGCCAGCAGCTTCCGGGACAGGAGGAACACTGAAGCTTTCTTT. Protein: CASSFRDRRNTEAFF.

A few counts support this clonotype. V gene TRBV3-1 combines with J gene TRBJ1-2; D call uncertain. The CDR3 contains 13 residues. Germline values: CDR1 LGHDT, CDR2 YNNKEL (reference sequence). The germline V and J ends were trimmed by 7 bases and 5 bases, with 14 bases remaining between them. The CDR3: CASKDLAGYGYTF. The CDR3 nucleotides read TGTGCCAGCAAAGACCTAGCTGGGTATGGCTACACCTTC.

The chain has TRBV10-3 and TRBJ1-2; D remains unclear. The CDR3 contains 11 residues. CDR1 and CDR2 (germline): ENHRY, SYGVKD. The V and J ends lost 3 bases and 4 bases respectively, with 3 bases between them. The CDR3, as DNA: TGTGCCATCAGTGAAGCCTATGGCTACACCTTC. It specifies CAISEAYGYTF.

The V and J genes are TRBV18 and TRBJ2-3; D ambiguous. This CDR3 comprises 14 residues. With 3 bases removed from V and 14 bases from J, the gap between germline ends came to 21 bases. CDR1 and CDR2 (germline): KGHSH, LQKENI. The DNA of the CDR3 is TGTGCCAGCTCACCGGGCCAGTTGAATGAAAAACTGTATTTT. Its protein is CASSPGQLNEKLYF.

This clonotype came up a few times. The CDR3: CASKEQGVGTEAFF. As DNA, the CDR3 is TGTGCCAGCAAAGAACAGGGTGTAGGAACTGAAGCTTTCTTT. The J gene is TRBJ1-1, the V gene TRBV6-2 or TRBV6-3, with D tentatively TRBD1 (6 bases). Per the germline V gene, CDR1 is MNHEY and CDR2 is SVGEGT. The CDR3 sequence is 14 residues long. Trimming cost V 7 bases and J 5 bases, with 17 bases left between them.

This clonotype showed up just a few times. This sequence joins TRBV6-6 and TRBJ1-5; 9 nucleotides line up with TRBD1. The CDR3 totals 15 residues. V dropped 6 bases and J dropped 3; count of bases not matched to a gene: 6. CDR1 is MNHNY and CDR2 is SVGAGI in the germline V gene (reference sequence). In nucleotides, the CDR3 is TGTGCCAGCAGCGCGCGGACAGGGGCCAATCAGCCCCAGCATTTT. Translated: CASSARTGANQPQHF.

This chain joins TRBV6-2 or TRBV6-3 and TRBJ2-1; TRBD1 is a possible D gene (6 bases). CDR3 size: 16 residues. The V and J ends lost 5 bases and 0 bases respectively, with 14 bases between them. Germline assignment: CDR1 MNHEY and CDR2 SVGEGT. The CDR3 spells CASSHRVGDSYNEQFF. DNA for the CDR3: TGTGCCAGCAGTCACAGGGTAGGGGACTCCTACAATGAGCAGTTCTTC.